Below, one TCR beta chain is given with its context. Antigen: not known. This sample was taken from a study of post-analysis software for immune sequencing data. Study details: Recorded disease courses covered relapsing-remitting, secondary progressive and progressive-relapsing multiple sclerosis. Some patients had no subtype annotation.

Germline assignment: CDR1 SGHAT and CDR2 FQNNGV. The CDR3 loop spans 16 amino acids. With 0 bases removed from V and 3 bases from J, the gap between germline ends came to 13 bases. General study results and limits: With F measure, samples from one preparation batch clustered together strongly. Compared with controls, patients showed significantly lower normalized Chao1 diversity. Four to six TRBV segments were more frequent in patients than controls; TRBV5-6, TRBV5-1 and TRBV20-1 belonged to this group.

Unique molecular identifiers tagged the TCR beta cDNA libraries. Each batch of roughly 1 to 11 million T cells produced a few hundred thousand cDNA molecules. TCRdb itself ran the PCR reads through MiXCR, one entry per CDR3 protein. The sample contains around 400,000 distinct CDR3 sequences, 35% to 45% of which appear only once. The chain recombines TRBV11-2 with TRBJ2-3, with D uncertain. The TCR comes from a girl between 2 and 10 years old with multiple sclerosis. Material for sequencing was blood. The CDR3 coding sequence is TGTGCCAGCAGCTTAGATCGGTCGGTGGGGACAGATACGCAGTATTTT. This translates into CASSLDRSVGTDTQYF.